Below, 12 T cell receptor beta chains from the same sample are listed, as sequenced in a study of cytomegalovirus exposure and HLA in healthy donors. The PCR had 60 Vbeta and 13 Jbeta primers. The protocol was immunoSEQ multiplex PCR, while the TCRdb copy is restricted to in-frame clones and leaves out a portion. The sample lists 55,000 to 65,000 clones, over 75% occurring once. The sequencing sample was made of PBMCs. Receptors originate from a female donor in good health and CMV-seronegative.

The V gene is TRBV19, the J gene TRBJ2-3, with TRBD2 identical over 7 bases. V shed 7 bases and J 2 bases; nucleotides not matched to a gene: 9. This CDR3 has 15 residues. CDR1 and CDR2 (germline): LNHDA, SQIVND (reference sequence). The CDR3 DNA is TGTGCCAGTACCCCGACTAGCCGAAACACAGATACGCAGTATTTT. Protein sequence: CASTPTSRNTDTQYF.

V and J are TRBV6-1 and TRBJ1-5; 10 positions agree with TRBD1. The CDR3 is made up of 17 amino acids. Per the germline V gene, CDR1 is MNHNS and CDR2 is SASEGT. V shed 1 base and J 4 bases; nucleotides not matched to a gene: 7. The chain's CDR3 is CASSEGPGTGANQPQHF. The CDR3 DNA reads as TGTGCCAGCAGTGAAGGTCCCGGGACAGGGGCGAATCAGCCCCAGCATTTT.

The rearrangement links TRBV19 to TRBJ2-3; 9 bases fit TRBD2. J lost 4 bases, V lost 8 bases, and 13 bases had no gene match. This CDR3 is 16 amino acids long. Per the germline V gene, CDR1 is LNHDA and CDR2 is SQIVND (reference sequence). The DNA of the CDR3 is TGTGCCAGTGCTGGTCCGGGTAGCGGGAGCGCAGATACGCAGTATTTT. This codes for CASAGPGSGSADTQYF.

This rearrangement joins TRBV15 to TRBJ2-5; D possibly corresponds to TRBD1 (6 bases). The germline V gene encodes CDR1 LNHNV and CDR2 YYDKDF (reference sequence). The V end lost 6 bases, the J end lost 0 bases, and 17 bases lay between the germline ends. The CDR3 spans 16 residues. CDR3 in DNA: TGTGCCACCAGTAGCCGGGACACACTTTACCAAGAGACCCAGTACTTC. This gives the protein CATSSRDTLYQETQYF. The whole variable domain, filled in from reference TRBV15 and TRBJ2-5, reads DAMVIQNPRYQVTQFGKPVTLSCSQTLNHNVMYWYQQKSSQAPKLLFHYYDKDFNNEADTPDNFQSRRPNTSFCFLDIRSPGLGDTAMYLCATSSRDTLYQETQYFGPGTRLLVL.

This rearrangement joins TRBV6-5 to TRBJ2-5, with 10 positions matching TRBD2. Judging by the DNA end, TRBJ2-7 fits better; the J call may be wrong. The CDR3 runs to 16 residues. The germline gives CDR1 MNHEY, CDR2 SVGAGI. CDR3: CASSYSGTSAAYEQYF. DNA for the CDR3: TGTGCCAGCAGTTACTCCGGGACTAGCGCCGCCTACGAGCAGTACTTC.

CDR3 loop: CASSFGTGVLGYTF. CDR3 sequence (DNA): TGTGCCAGCAGCTTCGGGACAGGGGTTTTGGGCTACACCTTC. J is TRBJ1-2 and V is TRBV11-2; 10 bases are shared with TRBD1. Trimming took 3 bases from V and 8 from J; bases not matched to a gene: 6. This CDR3 has 14 amino acids. The germline gives CDR1 SGHAT, CDR2 FQNNGV. Full variable domain (missing parts from reference TRBV11-2 and TRBJ1-2): EAGVAQSPRYKIIEKRQSVAFWCNPISGHATLYWYQQILGQGPKLLIQFQNNGVVDDSQLPKDRFSAERLKGVDSTLKIQPAKLEDSAVYLCASSFGTGVLGYTFGSGTRLTVV.

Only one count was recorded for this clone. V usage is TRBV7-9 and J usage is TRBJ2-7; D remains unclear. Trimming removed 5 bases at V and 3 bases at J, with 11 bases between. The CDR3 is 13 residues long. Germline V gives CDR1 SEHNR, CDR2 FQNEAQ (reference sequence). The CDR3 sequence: CASSRDAVYEQYF. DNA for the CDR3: TGTGCCAGCAGCCGAGACGCGGTCTACGAGCAGTACTTC.

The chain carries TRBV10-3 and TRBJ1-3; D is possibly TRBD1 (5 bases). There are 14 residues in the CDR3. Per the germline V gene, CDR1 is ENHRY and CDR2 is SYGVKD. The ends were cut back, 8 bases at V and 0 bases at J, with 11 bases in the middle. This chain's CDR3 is CAIADTTSGNTIYF. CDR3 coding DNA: TGTGCCATCGCGGACACGACCTCTGGAAACACCATATATTTT.

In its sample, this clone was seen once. In DNA form, the CDR3 reads TGCAGCGCCAGGGACAGGGGAGATCAGCCCCAGCATTTT. This encodes CSARDRGDQPQHF. The chain employs TRBV29-1 and TRBJ1-5; 10 nucleotides align to TRBD1. The V gene's germline CDR1 is SQVTM and CDR2 ANQGSEA. The junction had 5 bases not matched to a gene; V was cut back by 7 bases and J by 5 bases. The CDR3 contains 13 residues.

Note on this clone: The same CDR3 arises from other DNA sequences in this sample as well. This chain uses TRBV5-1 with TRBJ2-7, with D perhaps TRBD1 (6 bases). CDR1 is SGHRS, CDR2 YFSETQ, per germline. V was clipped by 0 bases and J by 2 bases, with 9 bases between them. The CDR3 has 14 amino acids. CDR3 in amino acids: CASSLGQGPYEQYF. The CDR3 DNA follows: TGCGCCAGCAGCTTGGGTCAGGGGCCCTACGAGCAGTACTTC.

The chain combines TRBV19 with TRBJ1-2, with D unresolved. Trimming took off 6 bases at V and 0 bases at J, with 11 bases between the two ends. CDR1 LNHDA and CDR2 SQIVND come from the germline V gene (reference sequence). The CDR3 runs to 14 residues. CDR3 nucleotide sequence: TGTGCCAGTAGAACGACTTCCCCTAACTATGGCTACACCTTC. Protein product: CASRTTSPNYGYTF.

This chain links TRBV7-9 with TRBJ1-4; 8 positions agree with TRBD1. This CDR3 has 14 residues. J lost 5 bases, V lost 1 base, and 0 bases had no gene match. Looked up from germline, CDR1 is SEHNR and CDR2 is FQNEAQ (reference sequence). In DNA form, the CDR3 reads TGTGCCAGCAGCTTAGGGACAGGGAATGAAAAACTGTTTTTT. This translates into CASSLGTGNEKLFF.